These 5 T cell receptor beta chains originate from one sample sequenced in a study of naive and memory T cell subsets listed by TCRdb under 2017. Libraries were made using UMI-ligation and nested PCR. TCRdb lists the instrument as Illumina MiSeq. The beta constant-region primer was an equimolar mix of two oligonucleotides covering both TRBC1 and TRBC2. TCRdb took the public reads, trimmed them with fastp at Q25, ran MiXCR for clone calling and kept in-frame beta chains. Rows are combined by CDR3 protein, so each entry shows the most common genes and DNA. Within this sample are some 100,000 distinct CDR3 sequences, with 7% to 8% of them counted one time only. Over 1.5% of the sample belongs to the ten largest clones. Sequences were obtained from central memory CD4+ T cells from blood. The cell subset or site tag for this specimen amounts to: central memory, CD45RA- CD27+. All receptors come from a human donor in good health.

This clonotype was recorded many times. The rearrangement links TRBV7-2 to TRBJ1-1; D is undetermined. V gave up 1 base and J gave up 7 bases, with 10 bases separating them. The CDR3 totals 13 residues. Looked up from germline, CDR1 is SGHTA and CDR2 is FQGNSA. CDR3 in DNA: TGTGCCAGCAGCTTAGAGGTACGGGGTGAAGCTTTCTTT. Amino acids: CASSLEVRGEAFF. Drawing the rest from reference TRBV7-2 and TRBJ1-1, the complete variable domain is GAGVSQSPSNKVTEKGKDVELRCDPISGHTALYWYRQSLGQGLEFLIYFQGNSAPDKSGLPSDRFSAERTGGSVSTLTIQRTQQEDSAVYLCASSLEVRGEAFFGQGTRLTVV.

The chain carries TRBV7-2 and TRBJ2-3; D is unclear. This CDR3 has 15 amino acids. Germline V gene data show CDR1 as SGHTA and CDR2 as FQGNSA. Trimming took 2 bases from V and 4 from J, leaving 13 bases between them. The DNA of the CDR3 is TGTGCCAGCAGCTTACGGCTTAGTCTGGCAGATACGCAGTATTTT. It codes for CASSLRLSLADTQYF.

The chain joins TRBV7-2 to TRBJ2-2, with D possibly being TRBD1 or TRBD2 (6 bases each). This CDR3 region has 13 residues. V shed 5 bases and J shed 7 bases, with 11 bases lying between them. CDR1 SGHTA and CDR2 FQGNSA come from the germline V gene. CDR3 sequence reads: CASSRRGIGELFF. CDR3 nucleotide sequence: TGTGCCAGCAGCCGGAGGGGGATCGGGGAGCTGTTTTTT.

The rearrangement joins TRBV9 to TRBJ2-2; 8 bases align to TRBD2. CDR1 and CDR2 from the germline V gene are SGDLS and YYNGEE. The CDR3 runs to 17 residues. Trimming took 2 bases from V and 5 from J; bases not matched to a gene: 11. CDR3 sequence reads: CASSVGLVAVRTGELFF. The CDR3 DNA reads as TGTGCCAGCAGCGTGGGACTAGTCGCGGTTCGGACCGGGGAGCTGTTTTTT.

This clonotype occurred many times. The chain recombines TRBV12-3 or TRBV12-4 with TRBJ2-7; the D call may be TRBD1 or TRBD2 (6 bases each). There are 14 residues in the CDR3. V was pared by 6 bases and J by 5 bases, with 17 bases between. CDR3 protein: CASSPRMGGNEQYF. The CDR3 bases are TGTGCCAGCAGCCCCCGGATGGGGGGCAACGAGCAGTACTTC.